This TCR beta chain was retrieved from a study of graft-versus-host responses after intestinal transplantation. Study-level information: Isolated intestinal, liver-intestinal, or multivisceral transplants were what recipients had. Each recipient received anti-thymocyte globulin induction, then tacrolimus and steroids for approximately three years. General study points: GvH clones occurred in recipient marrow; some first appeared in ileum or blood. Within the allografts of patients who had graft-donor T cell macrochimerism, graft-versus-host to host-versus-graft clonal ratios were high.

Points on this clone: Its antigen remains unknown.

Sequenced by immunoSEQ multiplex PCR; TCRdb stores in-frame clones only, minus some. The sample lists just over 70,000 clones; over 75% were seen once. The sequences come from unstimulated CD4+ T cells sorted from spleen or lymph node cells, collected before transplant. The sequence came from a human donor who was the organ donor for an intestinal transplant.

CDR3 amino acids: CASSPPVGQGAGANVLTF. The CDR3 DNA reads TGTGCCAGCAGTCCCCCCGTAGGACAGGGGGCCGGGGCCAACGTCCTGACTTTC. The V call is TRBV28, the J call TRBJ2-6; 11 nucleotides match TRBD1. Germline assignment: CDR1 MDHEN and CDR2 SYDVKM. J lost 4 bases, V lost 5 bases, and 10 bases had no gene match. CDR3 size: 18 residues.